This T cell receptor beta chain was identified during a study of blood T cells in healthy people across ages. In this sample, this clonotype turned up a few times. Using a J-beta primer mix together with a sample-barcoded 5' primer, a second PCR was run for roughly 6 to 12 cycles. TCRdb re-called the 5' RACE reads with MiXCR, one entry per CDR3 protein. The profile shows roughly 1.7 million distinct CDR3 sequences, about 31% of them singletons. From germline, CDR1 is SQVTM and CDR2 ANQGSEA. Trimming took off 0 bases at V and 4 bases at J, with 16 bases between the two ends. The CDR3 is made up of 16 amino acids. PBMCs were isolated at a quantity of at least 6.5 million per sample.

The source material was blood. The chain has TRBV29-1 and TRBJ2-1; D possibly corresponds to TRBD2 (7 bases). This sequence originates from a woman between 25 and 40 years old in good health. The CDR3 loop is CSVEDTRGGIYNEQFF. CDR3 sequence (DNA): TGCAGCGTTGAAGATACAAGGGGGGGAATATACAATGAGCAGTTCTTC.